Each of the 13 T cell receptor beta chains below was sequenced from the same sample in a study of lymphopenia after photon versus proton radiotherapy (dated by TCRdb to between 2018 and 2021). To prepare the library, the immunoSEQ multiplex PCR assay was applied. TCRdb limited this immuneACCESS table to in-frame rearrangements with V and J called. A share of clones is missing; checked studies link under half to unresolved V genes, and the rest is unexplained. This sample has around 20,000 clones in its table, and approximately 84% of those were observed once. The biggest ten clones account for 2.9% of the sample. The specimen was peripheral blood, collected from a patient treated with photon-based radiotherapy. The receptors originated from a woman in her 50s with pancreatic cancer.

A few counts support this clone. The CDR3 here is CATSRDRGAGQPQHF. The CDR3 DNA reads as TGTGCCACCAGCAGAGATCGAGGGGCTGGGCAGCCCCAGCATTTT. The chain carries TRBV15 and TRBJ1-5; possibly TRBD1 for D (5 bases). Between the trimmed V and J ends, which lost 0 bases and 7 bases, there was a span of 13 bases. Looked up from germline, CDR1 is LNHNV and CDR2 is YYDKDF (reference sequence). The length of the CDR3 is 15 residues. Combining the CDR3 with reference TRBV15 and TRBJ1-5 gives the whole variable domain DAMVIQNPRYQVTQFGKPVTLSCSQTLNHNVMYWYQQKSSQAPKLLFHYYDKDFNNEADTPDNFQSRRPNTSFCFLDIRSPGLGDTAMYLCATSRDRGAGQPQHFGDGTRLSIL.

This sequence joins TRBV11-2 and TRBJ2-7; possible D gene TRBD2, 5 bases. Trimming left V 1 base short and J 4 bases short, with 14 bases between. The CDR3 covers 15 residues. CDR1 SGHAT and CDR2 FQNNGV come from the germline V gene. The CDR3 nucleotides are TGTGCCAGCAGCTTAGCCCACTATCGGGGTTACGAGCAGTACTTC. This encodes CASSLAHYRGYEQYF.

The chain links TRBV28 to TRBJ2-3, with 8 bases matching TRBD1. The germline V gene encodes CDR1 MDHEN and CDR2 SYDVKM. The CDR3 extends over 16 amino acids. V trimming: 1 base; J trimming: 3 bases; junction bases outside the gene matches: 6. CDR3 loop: CASSLSGQGGTDTQYF. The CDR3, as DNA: TGTGCCAGCAGTTTATCAGGACAGGGTGGTACAGATACGCAGTATTTT.

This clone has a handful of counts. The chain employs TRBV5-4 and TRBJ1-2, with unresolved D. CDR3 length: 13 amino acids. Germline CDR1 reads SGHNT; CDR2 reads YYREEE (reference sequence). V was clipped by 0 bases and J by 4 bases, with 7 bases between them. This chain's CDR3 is CASSLGQTYGYTF. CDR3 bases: TGTGCCAGCAGCTTGGGACAAACCTATGGCTACACCTTC.

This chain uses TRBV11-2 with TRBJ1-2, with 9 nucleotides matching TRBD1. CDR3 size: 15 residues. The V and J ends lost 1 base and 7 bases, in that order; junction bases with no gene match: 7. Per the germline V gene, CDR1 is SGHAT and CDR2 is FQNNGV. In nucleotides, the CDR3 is TGTGCCAGCAGCTTAGCGGGACAGGGAAAGGGTGGCTACACCTTC. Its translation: CASSLAGQGKGGYTF. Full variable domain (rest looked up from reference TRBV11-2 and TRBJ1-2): EAGVAQSPRYKIIEKRQSVAFWCNPISGHATLYWYQQILGQGPKLLIQFQNNGVVDDSQLPKDRFSAERLKGVDSTLKIQPAKLEDSAVYLCASSLAGQGKGGYTFGSGTRLTVV.

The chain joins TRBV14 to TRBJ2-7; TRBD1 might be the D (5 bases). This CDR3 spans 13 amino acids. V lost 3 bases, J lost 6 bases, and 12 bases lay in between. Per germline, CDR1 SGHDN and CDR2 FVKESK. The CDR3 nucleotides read TGTGCCAGCAGCCAGGACCAAAGGGGCGAGCAGTACTTC. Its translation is CASSQDQRGEQYF.

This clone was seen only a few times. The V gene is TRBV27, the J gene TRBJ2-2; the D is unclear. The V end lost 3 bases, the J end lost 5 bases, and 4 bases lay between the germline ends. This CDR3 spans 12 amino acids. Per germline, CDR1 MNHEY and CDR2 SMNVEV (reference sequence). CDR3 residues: CASSLQTGELFF. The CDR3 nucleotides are TGTGCCAGCAGTTTGCAAACCGGGGAGCTGTTTTTT.

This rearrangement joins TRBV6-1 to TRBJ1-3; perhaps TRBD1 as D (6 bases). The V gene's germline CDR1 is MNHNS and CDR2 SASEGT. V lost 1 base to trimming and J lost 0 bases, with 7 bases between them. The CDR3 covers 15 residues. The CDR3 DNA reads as TGTGCCAGCAGTGAAGGACAGGACTCTGGAAACACCATATATTTT. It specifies CASSEGQDSGNTIYF.

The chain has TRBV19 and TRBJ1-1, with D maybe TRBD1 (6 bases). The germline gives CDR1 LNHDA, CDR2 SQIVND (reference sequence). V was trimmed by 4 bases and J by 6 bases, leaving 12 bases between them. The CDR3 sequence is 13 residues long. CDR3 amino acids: CASSTHREPEAFF. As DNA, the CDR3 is TGTGCCAGTAGTACTCACAGGGAACCTGAAGCTTTCTTT.

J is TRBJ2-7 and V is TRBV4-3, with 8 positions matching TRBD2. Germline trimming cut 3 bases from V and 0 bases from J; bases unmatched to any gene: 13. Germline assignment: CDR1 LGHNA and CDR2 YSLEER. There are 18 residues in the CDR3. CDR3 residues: CASSQGPASGSSSYEQYF. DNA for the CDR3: TGCGCCAGCAGCCAGGGTCCCGCTAGCGGGTCCAGCTCCTACGAGCAGTACTTC.

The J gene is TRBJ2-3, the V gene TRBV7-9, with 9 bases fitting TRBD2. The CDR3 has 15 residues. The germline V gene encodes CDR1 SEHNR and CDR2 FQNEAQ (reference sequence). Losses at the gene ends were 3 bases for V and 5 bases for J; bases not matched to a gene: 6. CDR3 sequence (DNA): TGTGCCAGCAGCTTGCCTAGCGGGATTCAAGATACGCAGTATTTT. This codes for CASSLPSGIQDTQYF.

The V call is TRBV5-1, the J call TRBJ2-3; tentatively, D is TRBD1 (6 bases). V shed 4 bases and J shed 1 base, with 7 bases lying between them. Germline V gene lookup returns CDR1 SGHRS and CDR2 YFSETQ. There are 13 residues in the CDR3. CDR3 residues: CASSEGGTDTQYF. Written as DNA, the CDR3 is TGCGCCAGCAGCGAGGGGGGCACAGATACGCAGTATTTT.

The CDR3 DNA follows: TGTGCCAGCAGCCAAGGCGTCGGCGGGATCGCATTCGAGCAGTACTTC. Protein: CASSQGVGGIAFEQYF. The chain employs TRBV4-2 and TRBJ2-7, with D possibly being TRBD2 (6 bases). The CDR3 runs to 16 residues. Trimming shortened V by 1 base and J by 6 bases, and 19 bases separated the two germline ends. Germline V gives CDR1 LGHNA, CDR2 YNFKEQ.